These 26 T cell receptor beta chains came from one sample sequenced in a study of blood T cell repertoires in COVID-19. Only in-frame clones appear in the TCRdb table, and some are missing; sequencing was by immunoSEQ multiplex PCR. The sample has some 200,000 clones, about 87% seen once. The sample consisted of peripheral blood. Receptor source: a man in his forties with active or convalescent COVID-19.

The chain's CDR3 is CAISESGGGFNNQPQHF. The CDR3 bases are TGTGCCATCAGTGAGTCGGGAGGGGGGTTTAACAATCAGCCCCAGCATTTT. The V gene is TRBV10-3, the J gene TRBJ1-5; tentative D call: TRBD1 (6 bases). This CDR3 is 17 amino acids long. V was cut by 0 bases and J by 3 bases, with 15 bases left in between. Germline V gene lookup returns CDR1 ENHRY and CDR2 SYGVKD.

This chain links TRBV10-3 with TRBJ2-2; tentative D call: TRBD2 (6 bases). CDR1 and CDR2 from the germline V gene are ENHRY and SYGVKD. V was shortened by 2 bases and J by 6 bases, with 16 bases between the two germline ends. The CDR3 loop spans 16 amino acids. The CDR3 loop is CAISEPLGGIAGELFF. The CDR3 coding sequence is TGTGCCATCAGTGAGCCCCTAGGAGGGATTGCCGGGGAGCTGTTTTTT.

The chain joins TRBV19 to TRBJ1-6; 7 bases line up with TRBD1. V dropped 1 base and J dropped 6; count of bases not matched to a gene: 6. The CDR3 is 16 residues long. The germline V gene encodes CDR1 LNHDA and CDR2 SQIVND (reference sequence). The CDR3 region has the DNA TGTGCCAGTAGTATAGGCGACAGGGTACTTAATTCACCCCTCCACTTT. Amino acids: CASSIGDRVLNSPLHF.

V is TRBV7-9 and J is TRBJ2-1; 8 positions match TRBD2. Germline V gives CDR1 SEHNR, CDR2 FQNEAQ (reference sequence). The CDR3 loop spans 15 amino acids. V lost 7 bases to trimming and J lost 2 bases; unmatched junction nucleotides: 7. This CDR3 is CASTRGGRTYNEQFF. CDR3 DNA sequence: TGTGCCAGCACCCGGGGGGGGCGAACCTACAATGAGCAGTTCTTC.

V and J are TRBV4-2 and TRBJ1-1; D ambiguous. The CDR3 spans 13 residues. With 6 bases removed from V and 0 bases from J, the gap between germline ends came to 8 bases. Germline V gene lookup returns CDR1 LGHNA and CDR2 YNFKEQ. For the CDR3, the DNA is TGTGCCAGCAGGGCTCTCCTGAACACTGAAGCTTTCTTT. Protein sequence: CASRALLNTEAFF.

This sequence joins TRBV6-6 and TRBJ1-3, with TRBD1 matching 8 bases. V lost 6 bases, J lost 1 base, and 5 bases stayed unmatched. The CDR3 runs to 15 residues. The germline V gene encodes CDR1 MNHNY and CDR2 SVGAGI (reference sequence). CDR3 DNA: TGTGCCAGCAGGGACAGGGAAGGGTCTGGAAACACCATATATTTT. It is translated as CASRDREGSGNTIYF.

To note about this clone: In the same sample, other DNA sequences code for this CDR3. V and J are TRBV7-9 and TRBJ1-5; 8 positions match TRBD1. Germline trimming cut 5 bases from V and 7 bases from J; bases unmatched to any gene: 7. The germline CDR1 and CDR2 sequences are SEHNR and FQNEAQ (reference sequence). This CDR3 contains 14 residues. The DNA for the CDR3 is TGTGCCAGCAGCCGTACAGGGGGTAACCAGCCCCAGCATTTT. It translates to CASSRTGGNQPQHF.

The V and J genes are TRBV12-3 or TRBV12-4 and TRBJ1-6, with D unclear. V dropped 10 bases and J dropped 10 bases, with 8 bases sitting between them. CDR3 length equals 10 residues. The CDR3 loop reads CAMRRSPLHF. The CDR3 DNA reads as TGTGCCATGAGGAGGTCACCCCTCCACTTT.

The chain uses TRBV6-6 and TRBJ2-5, with 9 nucleotides matching TRBD1. Looked up from germline, CDR1 is MNHNY and CDR2 is SVGAGI (reference sequence). J was trimmed by 2 bases and V by 6 bases; bases with no gene match: 7. CDR3 length: 15 residues. In DNA, the CDR3 is TGTGCCAGCAGGGTACAGGGGGCGCGTCAAGAGACCCAGTACTTC. Encoded protein: CASRVQGARQETQYF.

The V gene is TRBV6-5, the J gene TRBJ2-2; 9 bases align to TRBD1. Germline V gene lookup returns CDR1 MNHEY and CDR2 SVGAGI. The CDR3 loop spans 15 amino acids. Germline trimming cut 3 bases from V and 5 bases from J; bases unmatched to any gene: 4. Written as DNA, the CDR3 is TGTGCCAGCAGTTATGGGGACAGGGAGACCGGGGAGCTGTTTTTT. Translation: CASSYGDRETGELFF.

The table lists this clone with a few counts. This chain links TRBV28 with TRBJ1-1, with 8 bases identical to TRBD1. Looked up from germline, CDR1 is MDHEN and CDR2 is SYDVKM. Trimming cost V 5 bases and J 11 bases; bases outside gene matches: 10. CDR3 length: 13 residues. This CDR3 is CASSHPQGVEAFF. CDR3 nucleotide sequence: TGTGCCAGCAGTCATCCACAGGGGGTTGAGGCTTTCTTT. Drawing the rest from reference TRBV28 and TRBJ1-1, the complete variable domain is DVKVTQSSRYLVKRTGEKVFLECVQDMDHENMFWYRQDPGLGLRLIYFSYDVKMKEKGDIPEGYSVSREKKERFSLILESASTNQTSMYLCASSHPQGVEAFFGQGTRLTVV.

The genes are TRBV7-2 and TRBJ1-4; 8 nucleotides align to TRBD1. The germline CDR1 and CDR2 sequences are SGHTA and FQGNSA. Trimming at V came to 5 bases and at J to 8 bases, leaving 10 bases not matched to a gene. The CDR3 is 15 amino acids. The CDR3 DNA reads TGTGCCAGCAGCAAAGGACAGGGCAAGCAAGAAAAACTGTTTTTT. Protein sequence: CASSKGQGKQEKLFF.

The CDR3 loop is CASSAVAGTPTDTQYF. CDR3 coding DNA: TGTGCCAGCAGTGCAGTTGCGGGGACCCCCACAGATACGCAGTATTTT. The chain is built from TRBV28 and TRBJ2-3; possible D gene TRBD2, 6 bases. The CDR3 has 16 residues. Germline V lookup: CDR1 MDHEN, CDR2 SYDVKM. Trimming took 5 bases from V and 2 from J, leaving 17 bases between them.

The chain has TRBV10-1 and TRBJ2-2, with 11 positions matching TRBD1. V dropped 6 bases and J dropped 7; count of bases not matched to a gene: 13. CDR1 is WNHNN, CDR2 SYGVQD, per germline (reference sequence). The CDR3 has 17 amino acids. The CDR3 reads CASRNPGDRGRNGELFF. For the CDR3, the DNA is TGCGCCAGCAGGAACCCCGGGGACAGGGGGAGGAACGGGGAGCTGTTTTTT.

V is TRBV5-1 and J is TRBJ2-3; 13 bases map to TRBD2. The CDR3 is 18 residues long. Germline V gene lookup returns CDR1 SGHRS and CDR2 YFSETQ. V lost 3 bases to trimming and J lost 3 bases; unmatched junction nucleotides: 10. DNA of the CDR3: TGCGCCAGCAGCTCCCTCATTACTAGCGGGGGGGAAACAGATACGCAGTATTTT. Residues: CASSSLITSGGETDTQYF.

The chain couples TRBV7-8 to TRBJ2-5; perhaps TRBD2 as D (6 bases). Trimming took 1 base from V and 5 from J, leaving 8 bases between them. The CDR3 length is 13 residues. Germline V CDR1 and CDR2: SGHVS, FQNEAQ. The DNA for the CDR3 is TGTGCCAGCAGCTTAGGGGCGGGGGAGACCCAGTACTTC. Its translation is CASSLGAGETQYF.

CDR3 residues: CASSSSGGLYNEQFF. The CDR3, as DNA: TGTGCCAGCAGCTCTAGCGGGGGCCTCTACAATGAGCAGTTCTTC. V gene TRBV7-8 combines with J gene TRBJ2-1, with 10 nucleotides matching TRBD2. CDR3 size: 15 residues. Germline V gene data show CDR1 as SGHVS and CDR2 as FQNEAQ. Trimming removed 4 bases from V and 3 bases from J; junction bases left unmatched: 3.

The chain combines TRBV6-1 with TRBJ2-5; TRBD1 agrees at 7 bases. The CDR3 runs to 17 residues. V was clipped by 2 bases and J by 2 bases; unmatched bases: 11. Germline CDR1 MNHNS, CDR2 SASEGT. The CDR3: CASSERGQSSLQETQYF. CDR3 in DNA: TGTGCCAGCAGTGAAAGGGGGCAGTCAAGCTTACAAGAGACCCAGTACTTC.

The chain is built from TRBV27 and TRBJ1-1; 7 bases fit TRBD1. CDR3 length equals 15 residues. V trimming: 8 bases; J trimming: 4 bases; junction bases outside the gene matches: 13. Germline V CDR1 and CDR2: MNHEY, SMNVEV (reference sequence). CDR3 residues: CASRDSLPQGTEAFF. The CDR3 DNA follows: TGTGCCAGCCGGGACAGTCTTCCACAAGGCACTGAAGCTTTCTTT.

The V call is TRBV7-3, the J call TRBJ2-1, with 7 bases lining up with TRBD2. Trimming took 6 bases from V and 3 from J; bases not matched to a gene: 8. Germline V CDR1 and CDR2: SGHTA, FQGTGA. The CDR3 is 15 residues long. Written as DNA, the CDR3 is TGTGCCAGCAGTCCCACGGGAGGTTTCTACAATGAGCAGTTCTTC. Translating it yields CASSPTGGFYNEQFF.

V and J are TRBV7-8 and TRBJ1-4; perhaps TRBD1 as D (6 bases). Trimming left V 0 bases short and J 3 bases short, with 11 bases between. Germline CDR1 and CDR2: SGHVS and FQNEAQ. The CDR3 is 16 residues long. CDR3 sequence: CASSLASQGANEKLFF. For the CDR3, the DNA is TGTGCCAGCAGCTTAGCGTCACAGGGTGCTAATGAAAAACTGTTTTTT. The full variable domain, completed using reference TRBV7-8 and TRBJ1-4, is GAGVSQSPRYKVAKRGQDVALRCDPISGHVSLFWYQQALGQGPEFLTYFQNEAQLDKSGLPSDRFFAERPEGSVSTLKIQRTQQEDSAVYLCASSLASQGANEKLFFGSGTQLSVL.

The chain is built from TRBV9 and TRBJ2-1, with D possibly matching TRBD2 (6 bases). The CDR3 covers 13 residues. Trimming took off 3 bases at V and 7 bases at J, with 11 bases between the two ends. Germline-derived CDR1 and CDR2 are SGDLS and YYNGEE. CDR3 protein: CASSATTRNEQFF. The CDR3 region has the DNA TGTGCCAGCAGCGCCACGACTAGAAATGAGCAGTTCTTC.

The chain joins TRBV6-5 to TRBJ1-1, with D uncertain. The CDR3 has 12 residues. Germline CDR1 reads MNHEY; CDR2 reads SVGAGI. V lost 6 bases and J lost 10, with 15 bases in between. The CDR3 DNA follows: TGTGCCAGCAGCCTAGGAGGCTTCGGAGCTTTCTTT. This sequence encodes CASSLGGFGAFF.

The V gene is TRBV2, the J gene TRBJ1-2; D gene uncertain. This CDR3 contains 12 residues. Germline lookup yields CDR1 SNHLY and CDR2 FYNNEI. V lost 1 base, J lost 7 bases, and 7 bases lay in between. The CDR3 sequence is CASSEGGVGYTF. In nucleotides, the CDR3 is TGTGCCAGCAGTGAAGGCGGGGTTGGCTACACCTTC.

This chain joins TRBV5-5 and TRBJ2-7; 8 nucleotides line up with TRBD2. Per the germline V gene, CDR1 is SGHKS and CDR2 is YYEKEE (reference sequence). The V and J ends lost 7 bases and 2 bases, in that order; junction bases with no gene match: 11. This CDR3 contains 15 residues. CDR3 amino acids: CASRWTGGATYEQYF. DNA for the CDR3: TGTGCCAGCCGCTGGACGGGGGGGGCCACCTACGAGCAGTACTTC.

This chain connects TRBV7-8 to TRBJ1-5, with D uncertain. Germline V CDR1 and CDR2: SGHVS, FQNEAQ. Trimming took 1 base from V and 3 from J, leaving 13 bases between them. The CDR3 runs to 16 residues. The CDR3 DNA reads as TGTGCCAGCAGCTTAGTCGGAAGAGGTCCCAATCAGCCCCAGCATTTT. As protein: CASSLVGRGPNQPQHF.